Presented here are 8 T cell receptor beta chains from one specimen sequenced in a study of blood T cell repertoires in COVID-19. The data were produced by immunoSEQ multiplex PCR, yet TCRdb's version contains in-frame clones alone and is incomplete. Of hundreds of thousands of clones in the sample, more than 70% were seen once. Sequenced input: peripheral blood. All receptors derive from a man older than 75 with acute or convalescent COVID-19.

The chain combines TRBV9 with TRBJ2-7, with TRBD1 identical over 10 bases. Germline V gene sequence: CDR1 SGDLS, CDR2 YYNGEE. The V and J ends lost 2 bases and 6 bases, in that order; junction bases with no gene match: 5. The CDR3 is made up of 14 amino acids. The CDR3 here is CASSVRDRGSEQYF. CDR3 nucleotides: TGTGCCAGCAGCGTCCGGGACAGGGGTTCCGAGCAGTACTTC.

This chain connects TRBV7-9 to TRBJ2-5, with a possible D match to TRBD1 (5 bases). V was cut by 6 bases and J by 4 bases, with 15 bases left in between. CDR1 and CDR2 (germline): SEHNR, FQNEAQ (reference sequence). This CDR3 contains 14 residues. CDR3 DNA: TGTGCCAGCAGTCAGCCCAGGGCACGAGAGACCCAGTACTTC. It encodes CASSQPRARETQYF.

The chain joins TRBV19 to TRBJ2-1, with D possibly TRBD1 on 6 matching bases. This CDR3 contains 13 residues. Per the germline V gene, CDR1 is LNHDA and CDR2 is SQIVND (reference sequence). Trimming left V 6 bases short and J 14 bases short, with 20 bases between. CDR3 amino acids: CASRKAGDRVKFF. CDR3 bases: TGTGCCAGTAGGAAGGCAGGGGATCGCGTTAAGTTCTTC. Drawing the rest from reference TRBV19 and TRBJ2-1, the complete variable domain is DGGITQSPKYLFRKEGQNVTLSCEQNLNHDAMYWYRQDPGQGLRLIYYSQIVNDFQKGDIAEGYSVSREKKESFPLTVTSAQKNPTAFYLCASRKAGDRVKFFGPGTRLTVL.

The chain combines TRBV27 with TRBJ2-7; 7 bases agree with TRBD2. The CDR3 has 16 amino acids. CDR1 is MNHEY, CDR2 SMNVEV, per germline (reference sequence). With 4 bases clipped from V and 3 bases from J, the junction kept 12 bases outside the gene matches. DNA of the CDR3: TGTGCCAGCAGTTCGGGCACTAGCGTAAGATTCTACGAGCAGTACTTC. Translated, it gives CASSSGTSVRFYEQYF.

The chain carries TRBV5-1 and TRBJ1-4; no reliable D call. The CDR3 sequence is 14 residues long. Per the germline V gene, CDR1 is SGHRS and CDR2 is YFSETQ. The ends were cut back, 1 base at V and 3 bases at J, with 7 bases in the middle. CDR3 coding DNA: TGCGCCAGCAGCTTGAGTGGAGCTAATGAAAAACTGTTTTTT. This encodes CASSLSGANEKLFF.

CDR3 loop: CASSPPRAGGNNEQFF. The DNA of the CDR3 is TGCGCCAGCAGCCCCCCCAGAGCGGGGGGGAACAATGAGCAGTTCTTC. This chain joins TRBV5-1 and TRBJ2-1; 10 nucleotides line up with TRBD2. The length of the CDR3 is 16 residues. V lost 4 bases and J lost 5; bases outside the gene matches: 9. The germline gives CDR1 SGHRS, CDR2 YFSETQ. The full variable domain, its missing parts supplied by reference TRBV5-1 and TRBJ2-1, is KAGVTQTPRYLIKTRGQQVTLSCSPISGHRSVSWYQQTPGQGLQFLFEYFSETQRNKGNFPGRFSGRQFSNSRSEMNVSTLELGDSALYLCASSPPRAGGNNEQFFGPGTRLTVL.

The chain combines TRBV3-1 (or the pseudogene TRBV3-2) with TRBJ1-3; 8 bases fit TRBD1. V was clipped by 4 bases and J by 4 bases; unmatched bases: 12. Germline V gene sequence: CDR1 LGHDT, CDR2 YNNKEL (reference sequence). The CDR3 length is 17 residues. In nucleotides, the CDR3 is TGTGCCAGCAGCCTATCTACGACAGGGGCGTTGGGAAACACCATATATTTT. Protein sequence: CASSLSTTGALGNTIYF.

The rearrangement links TRBV13 to TRBJ2-3; 7 bases agree with TRBD2. V lost 4 bases to trimming and J lost 0 bases; unmatched junction nucleotides: 4. Germline lookup yields CDR1 PRHDT and CDR2 FYEKMQ (reference sequence). The CDR3 totals 15 residues. CDR3 in amino acids: CASSYLAVSTDTQYF. The CDR3 nucleotides read TGTGCCAGCAGCTACCTAGCGGTTAGCACAGATACGCAGTATTTT.